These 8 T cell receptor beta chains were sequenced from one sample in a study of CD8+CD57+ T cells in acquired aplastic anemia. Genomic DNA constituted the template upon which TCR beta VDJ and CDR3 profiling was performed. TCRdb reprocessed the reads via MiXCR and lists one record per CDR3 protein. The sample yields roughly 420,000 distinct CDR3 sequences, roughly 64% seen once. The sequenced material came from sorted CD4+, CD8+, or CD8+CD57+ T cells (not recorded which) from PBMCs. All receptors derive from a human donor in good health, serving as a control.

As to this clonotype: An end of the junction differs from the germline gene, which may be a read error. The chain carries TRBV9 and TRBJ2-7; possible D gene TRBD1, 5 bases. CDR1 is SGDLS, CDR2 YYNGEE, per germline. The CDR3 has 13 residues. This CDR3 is CASSVDTHGAYGF. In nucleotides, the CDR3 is TGTGCCAGCAGCGTGGACACTCACGGCGCCTATGGCTTC.

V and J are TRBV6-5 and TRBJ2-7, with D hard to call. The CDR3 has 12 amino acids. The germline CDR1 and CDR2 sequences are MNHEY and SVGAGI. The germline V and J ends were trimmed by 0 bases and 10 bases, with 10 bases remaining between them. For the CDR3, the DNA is TGTGCCAGCAGTTACTCGTTTACGGATCAGTACTTC. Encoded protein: CASSYSFTDQYF.

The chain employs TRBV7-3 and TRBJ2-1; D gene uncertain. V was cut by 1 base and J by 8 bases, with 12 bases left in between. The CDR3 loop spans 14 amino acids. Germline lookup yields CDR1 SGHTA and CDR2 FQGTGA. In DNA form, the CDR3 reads TGTGCCAGCAGCTTAAGTCCCGCATACTATGAGCAGTTCTTC. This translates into CASSLSPAYYEQFF.

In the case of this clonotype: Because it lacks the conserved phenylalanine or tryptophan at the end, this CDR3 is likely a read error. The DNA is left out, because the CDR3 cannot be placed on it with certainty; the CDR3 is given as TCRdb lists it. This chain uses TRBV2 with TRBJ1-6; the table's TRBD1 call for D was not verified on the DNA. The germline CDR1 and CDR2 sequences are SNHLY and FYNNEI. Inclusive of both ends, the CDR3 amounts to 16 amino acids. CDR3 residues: CASTEGWDVYGYPLRS.

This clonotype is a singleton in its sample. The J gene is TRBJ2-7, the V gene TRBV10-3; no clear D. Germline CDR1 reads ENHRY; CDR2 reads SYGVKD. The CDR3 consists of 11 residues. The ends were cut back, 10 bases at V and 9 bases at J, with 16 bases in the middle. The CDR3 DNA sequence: TGTGCCACGAGGATGACCGACACGCAGTACTTC. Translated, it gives CATRMTDTQYF.

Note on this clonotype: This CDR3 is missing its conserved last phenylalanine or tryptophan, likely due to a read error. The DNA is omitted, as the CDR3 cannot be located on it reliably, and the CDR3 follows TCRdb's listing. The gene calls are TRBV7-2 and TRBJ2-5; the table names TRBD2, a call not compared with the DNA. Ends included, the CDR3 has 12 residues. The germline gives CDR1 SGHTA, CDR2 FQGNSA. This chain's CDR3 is CASSLVGTGTSG.

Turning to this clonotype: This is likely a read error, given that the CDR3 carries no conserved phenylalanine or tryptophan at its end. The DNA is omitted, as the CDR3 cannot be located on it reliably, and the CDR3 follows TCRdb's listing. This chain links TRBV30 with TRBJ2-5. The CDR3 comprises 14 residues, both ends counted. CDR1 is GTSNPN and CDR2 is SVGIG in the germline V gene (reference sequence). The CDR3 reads CAWRSAGNGYTFGS.

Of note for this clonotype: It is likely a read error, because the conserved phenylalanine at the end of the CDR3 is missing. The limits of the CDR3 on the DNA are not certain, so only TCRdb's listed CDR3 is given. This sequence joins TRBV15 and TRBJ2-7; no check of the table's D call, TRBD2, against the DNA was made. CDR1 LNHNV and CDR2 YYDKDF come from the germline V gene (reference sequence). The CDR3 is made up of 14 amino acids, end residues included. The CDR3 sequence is CATSRGPPSYQHYY.